This TCR beta chain comes out of a study of CD8 T cells in ankylosing spondylitis. Germline V gene lookup returns CDR1 GTSNPN and CDR2 SVGIG (reference sequence). Trimming removed 7 bases at V and 0 bases at J, with 13 bases between. The CDR3 is made up of 15 amino acids. Study-wide findings and caveats: A TCR beta motif made of several highly homologous variants seemed typical of ankylosing spondylitis blood.

This clonotype was observed a few times. The antigen is not known. 5'-RACE, quantitative and with molecular barcodes, yielded the TCR beta libraries. TCRdb fed the 5' RACE reads into MiXCR, producing one record per CDR3 protein. This table holds about 390,000 distinct CDR3 sequences, around 22% found once. The chain has TRBV30 and TRBJ2-6, with D possibly matching TRBD2 (6 bases). Sequencing input: blood, either unsorted or a sorted T cell fraction (not recorded which). This clonotype was sampled from a male donor with ankylosing spondylitis. CDR3 bases: TGTGCCTCCGGGGGTGACTTCTCTGGGGCCAACGTCCTGACTTTC. This codes for CASGGDFSGANVLTF.